Here is one T cell receptor beta chain with its context. Germline V gives CDR1 LNHDA, CDR2 SQIVND (reference sequence). The junction had 12 bases not matched to a gene; V was cut back by 11 bases and J by 0 bases. The CDR3 runs to 16 residues. Sequenced by immunoSEQ multiplex PCR; TCRdb stores in-frame clones only, minus some. The repertoire holds roughly 2 million clones, 95% seen once, with roughly 0.13% in the top ten. This record belongs to a study of shared clonotypes between healthy human individuals. The source of this sequence is a man between 18 and 29 years old in good health. This rearrangement joins TRBV19 to TRBJ1-1; TRBD1 matches at 10 bases. The sample was naive CD4+ T cells sorted from blood. Subset in this sample: CD45RA+ positively selected. The CDR3 reads CAVKPGQGRMNTEAFF. CDR3 DNA: TGTGCCGTTAAACCGGGACAGGGGCGCATGAACACTGAAGCTTTCTTT.